Listed below are T cell receptor beta chains from one sample, sequenced in a study of CD8+ T cells in alopecia areata. Repertoires were generated with immunoSEQ multiplex PCR, while TCRdb's copy carries only in-frame clones and drops some. The sample lists about 98,000 clones, around 44% seen once, with roughly 0.83% in the top ten. The sample consisted of CD4+ T cells sorted from blood. All receptors come from a human donor with alopecia areata. The CDR3 runs from the conserved cysteine through the conserved F or W. Clone size appears in some rows only: once, few, many, or a class for an expanded clone.

abundance | v_gene | CDR3aa
few | TRBV29-1 | CSVKRGNEQFF
few | TRBV29-1 | CSVEAGNGQPQHF
few | TRBV29-1 | CSAASSGSNEQFF
NA | TRBV27 | CASSSQDQPQHF
NA | TRBV29-1 | CSVWTSGNTDTQYF
few | TRBV19 | CASSRQDGQPQHF
NA | TRBV4-3 | CASSRGTVNVNEQFF
few | TRBV29-1 | CSGGMTDYEQYF
NA | TRBV28 | CASSLWEGAGAHEQYF
few | TRBV7-9 | CASSLAGTYNEQFF
few | TRBV28 | CASSPPDRDYGYTF
NA | TRBV6-5 | CASSYSRTGSHEQYF
NA | TRBV29-1 | CSVDDGTANYGYTF
NA | TRBV5-1 | CASSLTVNGNEQFF
NA | TRBV5-4 | CASSLGLAGVSYNEQFF
NA | TRBV6-6 | CASSYGDRGETQYF
NA | TRBV5-1 | CASSLGTVTSYEQYF